One and the same sample provided the 11 T cell receptor beta chains below, sequenced in a study of naive and memory T cell subsets. Two oligonucleotides, mixed equimolar, formed the beta constant-region primer covering TRBC1 and TRBC2. TCRdb reanalysed the UMI-ligation and nested PCR reads using MiXCR and keeps one entry per CDR3 protein. The repertoire holds under 150,000 distinct CDR3 sequences, 15% to 20% seen once, with around 0.14% in the top ten. The specimen was naive CD4+ T cells from blood. The receptor set was obtained from a human donor in good health.

The rearrangement uses TRBV10-3 and TRBJ2-5; no clear D gene. With 3 bases removed from V and 5 bases from J, the gap between germline ends came to 10 bases. CDR1 is ENHRY, CDR2 SYGVKD, per germline. The CDR3 is made up of 13 amino acids. CDR3 DNA sequence: TGTGCCATCAGTGAATACGGTCTGGAGACCCAGTACTTC. Amino acids: CAISEYGLETQYF.

This clonotype was found a few times. The CDR3 region has the DNA TGTGCCAGCAGCTCGACAGGGGCCTGGGAGACCCAGTACTTC. It codes for CASSSTGAWETQYF. J is TRBJ2-5 and V is TRBV7-2, with 8 bases identical to TRBD1. The V and J ends lost 4 bases and 5 bases, in that order; junction bases with no gene match: 6. This CDR3 comprises 14 residues. Per the germline V gene, CDR1 is SGHTA and CDR2 is FQGNSA.

This clonotype was found a few times. The rearrangement joins TRBV29-1 to TRBJ1-5; 8 bases align to TRBD1. The CDR3 has 12 residues. Germline CDR1 reads SQVTM; CDR2 reads ANQGSEA. V lost 4 bases to trimming and J lost 7 bases; unmatched junction nucleotides: 3. This CDR3 reads CSVGQGRQPQHF. As DNA, the CDR3 is TGCAGCGTTGGACAGGGGAGGCAGCCCCAGCATTTT.

The chain uses TRBV28 and TRBJ2-7; 8 bases are shared with TRBD2. The CDR3 covers 13 residues. Germline CDR1 reads MDHEN; CDR2 reads SYDVKM. V lost 8 bases, J lost 2 bases, and 5 bases stayed unmatched. The CDR3 coding sequence is TGTGCCAGCGCTAGCGGGCCTACCTACGAGCAGTACTTC. This gives the protein CASASGPTYEQYF.

This chain uses TRBV6-1 with TRBJ2-7, with 7 bases lining up with TRBD2. The CDR3 runs 15 residues. Looked up from germline, CDR1 is MNHNS and CDR2 is SASEGT. V lost 8 bases to trimming and J lost 0 bases; unmatched junction nucleotides: 10. The CDR3 sequence: CASREDGGSSYEQYF. CDR3 bases: TGTGCCAGCCGGGAGGACGGGGGGAGCTCCTACGAGCAGTACTTC.

In this sample, this clonotype turned up a few times. V and J are TRBV11-3 and TRBJ2-7; D might be TRBD1 (6 bases). Trimming took off 0 bases at V and 9 bases at J, with 12 bases between the two ends. The CDR3 covers 13 residues. Germline loops: CDR1 SGHNT, CDR2 YENEEA. CDR3 residues: CASSLDRQAVQYF. Written as DNA, the CDR3 is TGTGCCAGCAGCTTAGATCGACAGGCGGTGCAGTACTTC.

In DNA, the CDR3 is TGTGCCAGCAGCCCCCAAACAGGGACGAACACTGAAGCTTTCTTT. Translating it yields CASSPQTGTNTEAFF. The gene calls are TRBV13 and TRBJ1-1, with a weak D call TRBD1 (6 bases). Germline loops: CDR1 PRHDT, CDR2 FYEKMQ (reference sequence). The CDR3 extends over 15 amino acids. V was shortened by 5 bases and J by 1 base, with 14 bases between the two germline ends.

This clonotype has a handful of counts. The rearrangement joins TRBV7-2 to TRBJ1-4, with D possibly matching TRBD1 (6 bases). The CDR3 has 15 residues. Looked up from germline, CDR1 is SGHTA and CDR2 is FQGNSA. V lost 1 base and J lost 6, with 12 bases in between. The CDR3 spells CASSLGGRTDEKLFF. CDR3 nucleotide sequence: TGTGCCAGCAGCTTAGGCGGACGGACAGATGAAAAACTGTTTTTT.

J is TRBJ2-4 and V is TRBV27; the D is unclear. V gave up 2 bases and J gave up 0 bases, with 5 bases separating them. Germline V CDR1 and CDR2: MNHEY, SMNVEV (reference sequence). The CDR3 is 14 residues long. The CDR3 loop is CASSLRLAKNIQYF. The CDR3 DNA reads TGTGCCAGCAGTTTACGTCTAGCCAAAAACATTCAGTACTTC.

There are a few counts of this clonotype. This rearrangement joins TRBV28 to TRBJ2-3, with a possible D match to TRBD2 (5 bases). CDR3 size: 15 residues. The germline V gene has CDR1 MDHEN and CDR2 SYDVKM. Trimming shortened V by 1 base and J by 0 bases, and 8 bases separated the two germline ends. The CDR3 sequence: CASSLLAPSTDTQYF. DNA of the CDR3: TGTGCCAGCAGTTTATTAGCGCCTAGCACAGATACGCAGTATTTT.

This clonotype was seen repeatedly, ten times or more. This rearrangement joins TRBV20-1 to TRBJ2-7; 13 nucleotides match TRBD2. The CDR3 extends over 14 amino acids. Germline loops: CDR1 DFQATT, CDR2 SNEGSKA (reference sequence). V lost 2 bases to trimming and J lost 5 bases; unmatched junction nucleotides: 3. CDR3 bases: TGCAGTGCTAGACGGACTAGCGGGAGCCACGAGCAGTACTTC. It translates to CSARRTSGSHEQYF.